This TCR beta chain was sequenced during a study of beta chain features in type 1 diabetes. The study's findings and limits: Sequencing from cDNA could over-represent high-TCR-expressing cells. Relative to healthy donors, patients appeared to have naive, central memory and Treg TCRB repertoires that were more similar.

This clone turned up a few times. Its antigen is still unknown. cDNA synthesis used the whole RNA isolate, giving expressed TCRB sequences. Millions of reads were obtained on average from naive, central memory and regulatory T cell samples. Measured with immunoSEQ multiplex PCR; TCRdb has only the in-frame clones, and not every one. Of 500,000 to 700,000 clones in the sample, around 15% were seen once. Naive, central memory, regulatory and stem cell-like memory cells within the CD4+ compartment were sorted using CD45RO/CCR7/CD25/CD127/CD95/CD27. The sample comprised naive CD4+ T cells from blood. This clonotype was sampled from a man aged 18 to 30 in good health.

The DNA of the CDR3 is TGTGCCAGCAGTACCGGACAGGGCCGCTATGGCTACACCTTC. This sequence encodes CASSTGQGRYGYTF. The chain has TRBV28 and TRBJ1-2, with TRBD1 matching over 8 bases. CDR3 length: 14 residues. V was clipped by 5 bases and J by 4 bases; unmatched bases: 6. Germline assignment: CDR1 MDHEN and CDR2 SYDVKM.